The 25 T cell receptor beta chains presented below share a single source sample, sequenced in a study of blood T cells in healthy people across ages (dated by TCRdb to between 2015 and 2016). The library was built by means of 5' RACE. TCRdb lists the instrument as Illumina HiSeq 2500. A second PCR of roughly 6 to 11 cycles was run with a J-beta primer mix and a sample-barcoded 5' primer. The public sequencing data were trimmed at Q25 with fastp and processed into clonotypes with MiXCR by TCRdb, which kept only in-frame beta chains. Every CDR3 protein is listed once, alongside the most common genes and DNA of its rows. This sample holds fewer than 1,200,000 distinct CDR3 sequences; approximately 25% were observed only once. Around 0.75% of the sample is in the top ten clones. These data were likewise used in another study, on T cells of mothers and their children.

The sample consisted of blood. The receptors here all came from a girl aged 2 to 9 in good health.

This chain uses TRBV6-6 with TRBJ1-1; D perhaps matches TRBD1 (6 bases). Trimming removed 2 bases from V and 0 bases from J, with 19 bases in between. This CDR3 has 18 residues. Per the germline V gene, CDR1 is MNHNY and CDR2 is SVGAGI (reference sequence). This CDR3 is CASSYPQQGRMLNTEAFF. CDR3 in DNA: TGTGCCAGCAGTTACCCCCAACAGGGACGGATGCTGAACACTGAAGCTTTCTTT.

In this sample, this clonotype turned up a few times. The chain employs TRBV3-1 and TRBJ2-5; D is ambiguous. The end of the DNA fits TRBJ2-7 better, so the J call may be wrong. From germline, CDR1 is LGHDT and CDR2 YNNKEL (reference sequence). The CDR3 is 16 amino acids. In DNA, the CDR3 is TGTGCCAGCAGCCAACAGCACGGCTTGATCCTCTCCGAGCAGTACTTC. Translating gives CASSQQHGLILSEQYF.

This clonotype was detected only a few times. This chain joins TRBV5-1 and TRBJ2-1; D gene ambiguous. Looked up from germline, CDR1 is SGHRS and CDR2 is YFSETQ. Trimming pared 6 bases from V and 9 bases from J, leaving 13 bases between. The CDR3 is 12 amino acids. Written as DNA, the CDR3 is TGCGCCAGCAACAATCTACCCAGTGAGCAGTTCTTC. Translation: CASNNLPSEQFF.

The chain links TRBV29-1 to TRBJ2-3; D is ambiguous. The CDR3 length is 12 residues. V dropped 4 bases and J dropped 4 bases, with 9 bases sitting between them. Per the germline V gene, CDR1 is SQVTM and CDR2 is ANQGSEA. CDR3 DNA sequence: TGCAGCGTTGCCGATGGTTCAGATACGCAGTATTTT. As protein: CSVADGSDTQYF.

To note about this clonotype: One end of the junction does not line up with germline, which may come from a read error. This chain joins TRBV4-1 and TRBJ1-5; unclear D gene. This CDR3 region has 15 residues. Germline V gene lookup returns CDR1 MGHRA and CDR2 YSYEKL. CDR3: CASRQGIFSNQPQHF. CDR3 in DNA: TGCGCCAGCAGGCAAGGGATTTTTAGCAATCAGCCCCAGCATTTT.

The chain uses TRBV4-1 and TRBJ1-4, with TRBD1 as a possible D gene (5 bases). CDR1 is MGHRA, CDR2 YSYEKL, per germline. Trimming took off 1 base at V and 8 bases at J, with 17 bases between the two ends. The CDR3 has 16 residues. CDR3 amino acids: CASSQAPVTGGEKLFF. In nucleotides, the CDR3 is TGCGCCAGCAGCCAAGCACCAGTGACCGGGGGGGAAAAACTGTTTTTT.

Concerning this clonotype itself: A much larger clone differs from this one at a single base, so this may be a read error. The genes are TRBV6-5 and TRBJ2-5; no firm D call. Germline loops: CDR1 MNHEY, CDR2 SVGAGI. CDR3 size: 13 residues. The CDR3 spells CAGSLLVRETQYF. Here the CDR3 DNA reads TGTGCCGGCAGCTTACTTGTCCGGGAGACCCAGTACTTC.

This clonotype was detected only a few times. The chain carries TRBV10-3 and TRBJ1-5; no firm D call. The V and J ends lost 0 bases and 4 bases respectively, with 4 bases between them. The CDR3 consists of 13 residues. Germline V lookup: CDR1 ENHRY, CDR2 SYGVKD. The CDR3 spells CAISESENQPQHF. In DNA form, the CDR3 reads TGTGCCATCAGTGAGTCGGAAAATCAGCCCCAGCATTTT.

This clonotype was seen only a few times. This sequence joins TRBV7-9 and TRBJ2-1; D gene ambiguous. Trimming left V 6 bases short and J 8 bases short, with 11 bases between. CDR3 size: 12 residues. Germline assignment: CDR1 SEHNR and CDR2 FQNEAQ (reference sequence). CDR3 sequence: CASRTSGYEQFF. CDR3 DNA: TGTGCCAGCAGGACCTCAGGCTATGAGCAGTTCTTC.

The CDR3 DNA reads TGTGCCATCAGAACTCCGGGGACGGAGCAAGAGACCCAGTACTTC. The encoded protein is CAIRTPGTEQETQYF. The chain uses TRBV10-3 and TRBJ2-5, with D tentatively TRBD1 or TRBD2 (5 bases each). The V gene's germline CDR1 is ENHRY and CDR2 SYGVKD. The CDR3 is 15 amino acids. The V gene lost 6 bases and the J gene lost 2 bases, with 16 bases spanning the gap.

V and J are TRBV4-2 and TRBJ2-5, with D possibly being TRBD1 or TRBD2 (5 bases each). CDR1 and CDR2 (germline): LGHNA, YNFKEQ. V lost 4 bases, J lost 3 bases, and 15 bases lay in between. This CDR3 comprises 15 residues. DNA of the CDR3: TGTGCCAGCAGCCCCCGGGACGAGGGAAAAGAGACCCAGTACTTC. Amino acids: CASSPRDEGKETQYF.

The gene calls are TRBV29-1 and TRBJ2-7; D is undetermined. Germline V gene data show CDR1 as SQVTM and CDR2 as ANQGSEA. V gave up 5 bases and J gave up 0 bases, with 11 bases separating them. The CDR3 has 13 amino acids. The CDR3 sequence: CSVTPPGSYEQYF. The CDR3 region has the DNA TGCAGCGTTACTCCCCCCGGCTCCTACGAGCAGTACTTC.

This clonotype has a handful of counts. The V gene is TRBV6-5, the J gene TRBJ1-4; 7 positions match TRBD1. V gave up 5 bases and J gave up 8 bases; unmatched junction bases: 14. The germline V gene encodes CDR1 MNHEY and CDR2 SVGAGI. This CDR3 contains 16 residues. Here the CDR3 reads CASSHQTGSEMEKLFF. The CDR3 region has the DNA TGTGCCAGCAGTCACCAGACAGGGAGTGAGATGGAAAAACTGTTTTTT.

The chain is built from TRBV7-2 and TRBJ2-3, with D unclear. Germline V lookup: CDR1 SGHTA, CDR2 FQGNSA. The CDR3 has 15 residues. V lost 5 bases and J lost 3, with 15 bases in between. This CDR3 reads CASSNQSRSTDTQYF. CDR3 nucleotide sequence: TGTGCCAGCAGCAACCAGAGCAGGTCGACAGATACGCAGTATTTT.

The rearrangement joins TRBV2 to TRBJ2-5, with 8 bases fitting TRBD2. The assigned J gene may be wrong: the sequence end matches TRBJ2-1 better. The CDR3 is 18 residues long. Germline V gene sequence: CDR1 SNHLY, CDR2 FYNNEI. This CDR3 reads CASSGTSVAGTRNNEQFF. CDR3 nucleotides: TGTGCCAGCAGTGGTACTAGCGTTGCCGGGACTAGGAACAATGAGCAGTTCTTC.

This clonotype showed up just a few times. The chain carries TRBV7-2 and TRBJ2-1; TRBD1 agrees at 8 bases. CDR1 is SGHTA, CDR2 FQGNSA, per germline. The V segment lost 4 bases and the J segment 7 bases; nucleotides outside the gene matches: 6. The CDR3 has 14 residues. The CDR3 loop reads CASSSGTGKNEQFF. As DNA, the CDR3 is TGTGCCAGCAGCTCGGGGACAGGCAAGAATGAGCAGTTCTTC.

Only a few counts were recorded for this clonotype. The chain is built from TRBV19 and TRBJ1-2; D is perhaps TRBD1 (6 bases). Trimming took off 3 bases at V and 0 bases at J, with 8 bases between the two ends. Germline values: CDR1 LNHDA, CDR2 SQIVND (reference sequence). This CDR3 is 14 amino acids long. The CDR3 reads CASSIRTANYGYTF. In DNA form, the CDR3 reads TGTGCCAGTAGTATCCGGACAGCTAACTATGGCTACACCTTC.

Details on this clonotype: The conserved phenylalanine or tryptophan is not found at the CDR3 terminus, so this likely reflects a read error. This chain links TRBV3-1 with TRBJ2-1; 12 bases match TRBD2. The CDR3 spans 16 residues. Germline CDR1 LGHDT, CDR2 YNNKEL (reference sequence). J lost 8 bases, V lost 4 bases, and 9 bases had no gene match. The CDR3 reads CASSRWTSGVFHEQFL. The CDR3 nucleotides read TGTGCCAGCAGCCGTTGGACTAGCGGGGTCTTCCATGAGCAGTTCCTC.

This clonotype showed up just a few times. The genes are TRBV7-2 and TRBJ1-1; a possible D gene is TRBD1 (5 bases). V was trimmed by 1 base and J by 7 bases, leaving 16 bases between them. Germline values: CDR1 SGHTA, CDR2 FQGNSA. This CDR3 is built from 15 residues. The CDR3 here is CASSLDGLAGDEAFF. CDR3 bases: TGTGCCAGCAGCTTAGATGGTTTAGCGGGGGATGAAGCTTTCTTT.

The chain uses TRBV24-1 and TRBJ2-1; 11 bases match TRBD1. CDR1 is KGHDR and CDR2 is SFDVKD in the germline V gene. With 2 bases clipped from V and 9 bases from J, the junction kept 5 bases outside the gene matches. The CDR3 sequence is 15 residues long. The CDR3 bases are TGTGCCACCAGTGATTCGGACAGGGGGCGGGGTGAGCAGTTCTTC. Protein sequence: CATSDSDRGRGEQFF.

The chain couples TRBV7-9 to TRBJ2-4; 8 nucleotides agree with TRBD1. Germline CDR1 SEHNR, CDR2 FQNEAQ (reference sequence). The CDR3 length is 16 residues. V shed 3 bases and J 6 bases; nucleotides not matched to a gene: 10. The CDR3 DNA reads TGTGCCAGCAGCTTTGCGACAGGGGAAGAGGGAAACATTCAGTACTTC. It translates to CASSFATGEEGNIQYF.

This clonotype has a handful of counts. The chain employs TRBV20-1 and TRBJ2-1; the D is unclear. The CDR3 length is 12 residues. The V gene lost 0 bases and the J gene lost 14 bases, with 14 bases spanning the gap. In germline, CDR1 is DFQATT, CDR2 SNEGSKA (reference sequence). Here the CDR3 reads CSARDLALREFF. CDR3 nucleotide sequence: TGCAGTGCTAGAGATCTGGCCTTAAGAGAGTTCTTC.

The rearrangement joins TRBV6-2 or TRBV6-3 to TRBJ1-5, with D possibly matching TRBD1 (6 bases). Per germline, CDR1 MNHEY and CDR2 SVGEGT. CDR3 length: 15 amino acids. V shed 6 bases and J shed 6 bases, with 18 bases lying between them. CDR3 in amino acids: CASRASDRPGQPQHF. The CDR3 bases are TGTGCCAGCAGAGCCAGCGACAGGCCCGGTCAGCCCCAGCATTTT.

In this sample, this clonotype turned up a few times. CDR3 in amino acids: CSGTVLSSGANVLTF. The CDR3, as DNA: TGCAGCGGGACAGTGTTGAGCTCTGGGGCCAACGTCCTGACTTTC. The rearrangement joins TRBV29-1 to TRBJ2-6; weak D call: TRBD1 (6 bases). This CDR3 contains 15 residues. V was clipped by 7 bases and J by 0 bases, with 13 bases between them. In germline, CDR1 is SQVTM, CDR2 ANQGSEA.

V and J are TRBV29-1 and TRBJ2-5, with D hard to call. CDR3 length: 14 residues. CDR1 is SQVTM, CDR2 ANQGSEA, per germline. Trimming left V 0 bases short and J 5 bases short, with 13 bases between. CDR3 bases: TGCAGCGTTGAAGATGTTTCTGAAGTGGAGACCCAGTACTTC. Residues: CSVEDVSEVETQYF.